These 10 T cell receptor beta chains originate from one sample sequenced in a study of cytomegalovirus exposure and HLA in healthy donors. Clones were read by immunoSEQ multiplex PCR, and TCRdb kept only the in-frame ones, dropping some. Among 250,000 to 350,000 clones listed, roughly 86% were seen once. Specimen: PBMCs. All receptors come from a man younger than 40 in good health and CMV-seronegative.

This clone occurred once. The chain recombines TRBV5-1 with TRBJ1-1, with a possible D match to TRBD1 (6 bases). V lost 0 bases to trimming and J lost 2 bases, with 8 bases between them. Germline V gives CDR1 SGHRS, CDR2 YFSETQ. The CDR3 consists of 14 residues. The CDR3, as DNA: TGCGCCAGCAGCTTGGACAGGGCTAACACTGAAGCTTTCTTT. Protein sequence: CASSLDRANTEAFF.

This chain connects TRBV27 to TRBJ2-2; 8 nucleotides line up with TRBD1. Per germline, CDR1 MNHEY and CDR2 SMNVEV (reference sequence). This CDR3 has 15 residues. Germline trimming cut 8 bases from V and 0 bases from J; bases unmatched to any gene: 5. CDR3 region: CASSRDRTNTGELFF. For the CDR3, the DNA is TGTGCCAGCTCCCGGGACAGGACGAACACCGGGGAGCTGTTTTTT.

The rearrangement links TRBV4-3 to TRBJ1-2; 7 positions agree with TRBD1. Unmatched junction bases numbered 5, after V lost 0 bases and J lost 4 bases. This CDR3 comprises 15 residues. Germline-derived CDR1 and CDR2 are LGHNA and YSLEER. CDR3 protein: CASSQDDRVSYGYTF. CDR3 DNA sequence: TGCGCCAGCAGCCAAGATGACAGGGTTAGCTATGGCTACACCTTC.

Written as DNA, the CDR3 is TGTGCCTGGGCTAACGGGATATACGGGGAAAAACTGTTTTTT. Its translation: CAWANGIYGEKLFF. The chain employs TRBV30 and TRBJ1-4; D uncertain. Between the trimmed V and J ends, which lost 5 bases and 8 bases, there was a span of 18 bases. This CDR3 spans 14 amino acids. Per the germline V gene, CDR1 is GTSNPN and CDR2 is SVGIG (reference sequence).

The CDR3, as DNA: TGTGCCAGCAGCGGGGACAGGGGTGGGGTAGCTAACTATGGCTACACCTTC. Translation gives CASSGDRGGVANYGYTF. The gene calls are TRBV5-6 and TRBJ1-2, with 10 bases aligning to TRBD1. V lost 4 bases and J lost 0; bases outside the gene matches: 9. The CDR3 length is 17 residues. Germline assignment: CDR1 SGHDT and CDR2 YYEEEE. The complete variable domain, with remaining parts taken from reference TRBV5-6 and TRBJ1-2, reads DAGVTQSPTHLIKTRGQQVTLRCSPKSGHDTVSWYQQALGQGPQFIFQYYEEEERQRGNFPDRFSGHQFPNYSSELNVNALLLGDSALYLCASSGDRGGVANYGYTFGSGTRLTVV.

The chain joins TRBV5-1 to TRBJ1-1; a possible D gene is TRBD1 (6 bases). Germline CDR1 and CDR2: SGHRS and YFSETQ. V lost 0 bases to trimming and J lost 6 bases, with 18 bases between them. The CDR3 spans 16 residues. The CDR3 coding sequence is TGCGCCAGCAGCTTGGGGTGGACAGCAGGGGTTGCTGAAGCTTTCTTT. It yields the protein CASSLGWTAGVAEAFF.

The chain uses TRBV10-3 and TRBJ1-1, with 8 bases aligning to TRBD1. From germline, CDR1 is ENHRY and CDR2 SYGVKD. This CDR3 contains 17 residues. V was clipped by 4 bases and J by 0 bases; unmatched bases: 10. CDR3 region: CAISGRTGTGLNTEAFF. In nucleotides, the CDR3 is TGTGCCATCAGTGGGAGGACCGGGACAGGCTTGAACACTGAAGCTTTCTTT.

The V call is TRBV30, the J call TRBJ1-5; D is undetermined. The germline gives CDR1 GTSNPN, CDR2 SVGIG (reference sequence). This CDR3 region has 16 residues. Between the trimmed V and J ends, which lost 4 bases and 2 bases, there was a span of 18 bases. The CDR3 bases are TGTGCCTGGATTACTCGAGAGATTCAGGGCAATCAGCCCCAGCATTTT. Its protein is CAWITREIQGNQPQHF.

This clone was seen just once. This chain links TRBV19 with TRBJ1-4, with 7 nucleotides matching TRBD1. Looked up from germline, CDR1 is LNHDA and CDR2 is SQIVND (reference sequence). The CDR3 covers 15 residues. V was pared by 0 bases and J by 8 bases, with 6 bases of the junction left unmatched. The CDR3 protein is CASSIEHRGSEKLFF. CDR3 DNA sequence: TGTGCCAGTAGTATAGAGCACAGGGGATCGGAAAAACTGTTTTTT.

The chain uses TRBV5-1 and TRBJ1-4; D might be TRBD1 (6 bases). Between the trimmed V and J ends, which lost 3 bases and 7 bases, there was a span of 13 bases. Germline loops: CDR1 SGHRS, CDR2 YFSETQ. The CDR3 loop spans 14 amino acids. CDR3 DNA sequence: TGCGCCAGCAGCTCGCAGGGGAAGAGTGAAAAACTGTTTTTT. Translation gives CASSSQGKSEKLFF.